This T cell receptor beta chain was documented in a study of blood T cell repertoires in COVID-19. The overall study: Acute-phase and convalescent COVID-19 samples originated in the United States, Italy and Spain. Sources were T cells, B-cell-depleted T cells, or PBMCs; the material itself was cDNA or gDNA.

Germline loops: CDR1 MGHDK, CDR2 SYGVNS. The CDR3 spans 12 residues. Trimming left V 7 bases short and J 3 bases short, with 9 bases between. Under the authors' procedure: Estimated nucleated cell counts came from reference gene primer amplification. Produced via immunoSEQ multiplex PCR; TCRdb's table is partial and in-frame only. For V, J and clone size, that table is used; D and trimming come from the DNA. The sample has under 200,000 clones, about three quarters seen once; the top ten hold approximately 2.8%. The origin of this receptor is a man aged 65 to 85 with acute or convalescent COVID-19. Sequenced material: peripheral blood. V and J are TRBV25-1 and TRBJ1-2; a possible D gene is TRBD1 (6 bases). CDR3 amino acids: CASTGGYYGYTF. CDR3 in DNA: TGTGCCAGCACTGGGGGCTACTATGGCTACACCTTC.